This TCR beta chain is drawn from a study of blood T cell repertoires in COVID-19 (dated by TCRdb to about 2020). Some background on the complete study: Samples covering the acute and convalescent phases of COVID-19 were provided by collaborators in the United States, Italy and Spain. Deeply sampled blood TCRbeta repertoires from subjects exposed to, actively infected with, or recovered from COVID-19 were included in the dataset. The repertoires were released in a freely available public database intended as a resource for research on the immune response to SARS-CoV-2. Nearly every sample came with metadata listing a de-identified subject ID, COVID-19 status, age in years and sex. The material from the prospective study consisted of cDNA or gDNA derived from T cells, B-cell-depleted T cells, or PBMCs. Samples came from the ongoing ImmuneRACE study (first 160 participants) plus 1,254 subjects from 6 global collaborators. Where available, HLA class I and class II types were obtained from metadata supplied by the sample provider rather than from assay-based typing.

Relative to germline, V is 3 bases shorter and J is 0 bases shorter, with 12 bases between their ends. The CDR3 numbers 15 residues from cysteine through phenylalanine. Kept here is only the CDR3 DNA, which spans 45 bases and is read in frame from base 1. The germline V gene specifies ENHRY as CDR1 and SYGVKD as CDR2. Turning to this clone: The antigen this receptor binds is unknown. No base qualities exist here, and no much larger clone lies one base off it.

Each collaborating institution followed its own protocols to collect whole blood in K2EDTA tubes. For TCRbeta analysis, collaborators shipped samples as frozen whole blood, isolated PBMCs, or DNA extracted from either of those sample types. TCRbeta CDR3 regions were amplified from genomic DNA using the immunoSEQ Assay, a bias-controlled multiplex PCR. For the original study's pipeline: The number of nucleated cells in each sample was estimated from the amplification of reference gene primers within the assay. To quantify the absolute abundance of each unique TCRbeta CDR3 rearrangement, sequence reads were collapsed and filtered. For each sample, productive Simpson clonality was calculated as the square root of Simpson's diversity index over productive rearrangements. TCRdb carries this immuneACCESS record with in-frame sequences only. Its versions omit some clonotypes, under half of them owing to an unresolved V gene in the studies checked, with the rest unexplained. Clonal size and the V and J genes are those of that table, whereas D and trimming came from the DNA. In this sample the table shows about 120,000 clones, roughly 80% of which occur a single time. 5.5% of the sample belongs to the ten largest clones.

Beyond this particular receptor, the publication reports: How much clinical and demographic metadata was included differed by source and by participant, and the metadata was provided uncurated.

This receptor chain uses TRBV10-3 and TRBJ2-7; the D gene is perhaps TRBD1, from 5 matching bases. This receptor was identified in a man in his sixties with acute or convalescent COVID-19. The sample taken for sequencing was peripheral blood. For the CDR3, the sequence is CAISEQAKSSYEQYF. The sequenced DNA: TGTGCCATCAGTGAACAGGCGAAGAGCTCCTACGAGCAGTACTTC.